This TCR beta chain was recorded in a study of response to subunit inactivated influenza vaccine. The study, taken as a whole, reports: A suggestion made by the authors is that each seasonal influenza vaccination recruits few new T cells.

TCRdb passed the RT-PCR reads through MiXCR, listing each CDR3 protein once. The table records about 500,000 distinct CDR3 sequences, less than 7.5% of them present only once. About this clonotype: Its antigen is currently unknown.

The germline gives CDR1 MDHEN, CDR2 SYDVKM. The CDR3 covers 16 residues. Between the trimmed V and J ends, which lost 4 bases and 4 bases, there was a span of 17 bases. The receptor's source is a man between 50 and 69 years old who received an inactivated influenza vaccine. This sequence joins TRBV28 and TRBJ2-1, with D unresolved. The sequenced sample was PBMCs from blood, obtained roughly 24 months after vaccination. The CDR3 spells CASSSPGAHQYNEQFF. The CDR3 nucleotides are TGTGCCAGCAGTTCACCTGGTGCGCATCAGTACAATGAGCAGTTCTTC.